This TCR beta chain was captured by sequencing in a study of molecular identifiers for immune sequencing clone quantification. TCRdb independently ran MiXCR on the PCR reads; one entry per CDR3 protein. Here the sample spans 400,000 to 600,000 distinct CDR3 sequences, roughly 26% being singletons. The V gene's germline CDR1 is KGHSH and CDR2 LQKENI. The CDR3 is 16 residues long. The V end lost 3 bases, the J end lost 3 bases, and 17 bases lay between the germline ends. This chain links TRBV18 with TRBJ2-5; tentatively, D is TRBD1 or TRBD2 (5 bases each). The sequenced sample consisted of naive CD8+ T cells from blood, with Jurkat cell RNA spiked in. The subset is: FACS-sorted CD8+CD4-CCR7+CD45RA+ naive T cells. The receptor was isolated from a human donor in good health. Some libraries in this study had Jurkat cell RNA spiked in. The CDR3 protein is CASSPGPGTVKETQYF. Written as DNA, the CDR3 is TGTGCCAGCTCACCGGGGCCTGGGACGGTAAAAGAGACCCAGTACTTC.